The clone carrying this TCR beta chain was found many times. Time point indicated: before trial treatment. The treatment that donors received included nivolumab, ipilimumab, aspirin, low-dose cyclophosphamide and low-dose radiotherapy. Primers targeting TRAV and TRBV primed first-strand cDNA, covering alpha and beta chains. With a V-primer adapter and a constant-region primer, TCRs were amplified for roughly 20 PCR cycles. Isolated mRNA underwent amplification via in vitro transcription. From the reads, TCRdb called clonotypes with MiXCR, one entry per CDR3 protein. This sample yields fewer than 95,000 distinct CDR3 sequences, of which roughly 9% are seen a single time; around 0.98% belongs to the top ten. Germline V CDR1 and CDR2: SEHNR, FQNEAQ (reference sequence). V lost 5 bases, J lost 0 bases, and 8 bases lay in between. This CDR3 is 14 amino acids long. The data originate from a study of low-dose radiotherapy and immunotherapy resistance in tumors. For the study at large: Individuals in Cohort 2 had 1 Gy per fraction every two weeks, adding up to 13 Gy over 26 weeks. Oral aspirin at 300 mg was taken daily by patients for four cycles, beginning on cycle 1 day 1.

Source: PBMCs, taken before treatment. The chain couples TRBV7-9 to TRBJ2-1, with D hard to call. This sequence was found in a male donor with prostate cancer. The CDR3 spells CASSPSFSYNEQFF. CDR3 coding DNA: TGTGCCAGCAGCCCTTCATTCTCCTACAATGAGCAGTTCTTC.